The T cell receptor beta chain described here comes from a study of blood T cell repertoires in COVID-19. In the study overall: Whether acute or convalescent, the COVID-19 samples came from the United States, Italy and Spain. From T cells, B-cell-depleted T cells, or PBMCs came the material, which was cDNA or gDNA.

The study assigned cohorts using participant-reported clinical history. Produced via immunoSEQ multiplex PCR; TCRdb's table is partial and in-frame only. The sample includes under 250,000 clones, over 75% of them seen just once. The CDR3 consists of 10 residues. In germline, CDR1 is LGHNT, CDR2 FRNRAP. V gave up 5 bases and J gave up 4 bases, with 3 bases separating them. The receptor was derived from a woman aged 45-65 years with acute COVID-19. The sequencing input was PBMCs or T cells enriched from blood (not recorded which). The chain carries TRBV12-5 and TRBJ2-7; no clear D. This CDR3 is CASGQYEQYF. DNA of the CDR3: TGTGCTAGTGGTCAGTACGAGCAGTACTTC.